Listed below are T cell receptor beta chains from one sample, sequenced in a study of T-cell memory formation after mild COVID-19. One entry per CDR3 protein, called by TCRdb with MiXCR from the 5' RACE reads. The data show approximately 190,000 distinct CDR3 sequences, around 18% seen once. The material sequenced was PBMCs or a T cell subset sorted from them (not recorded which). The receptors shown here come from an adult woman who had mild COVID-19 (a few samples of this study predate the infection). Cell type and time point are not known. CDR3s include the opening cysteine and the closing phenylalanine or tryptophan. Rows may omit the clone size; those that give it use once, few, many or a size class.

V: TRBV19; size: .; CDR3: CASSILSYGYTF
V: TRBV6-5; size: .; CDR3: CASSADTGRYEQYF
V: TRBV30; size: .; CDR3: CAWSRDTSNQPQHF
V: TRBV25-1; size: .; CDR3: CASGAAKNIQYF
V: TRBV29-1; size: few; CDR3: CSGRRDATEAFF
V: TRBV4-1; size: .; CDR3: CASSFGSGVDGHNEQFF
V: TRBV3-1; size: .; CDR3: CASSQGVRGYYGYTF
V: TRBV7-2; size: .; CDR3: CASSLGGISKETQYF
V: TRBV5-4; size: .; CDR3: CASSLLGRENTEAFF
V: TRBV12-3/TRBV12-4; size: .; CDR3: CASSLGPRNQPQHF
V: TRBV6-5; size: many; CDR3: CATEDSPKRTQYF
V: TRBV7-9; size: .; CDR3: CASSLDSGGSWYNEQFF
V: TRBV20-1; size: .; CDR3: CSARGTGRSYGYTF
V: TRBV6-6; size: .; CDR3: CASSNTNSGRGGYNEQFF
V: TRBV3-1; size: .; CDR3: CASSLEPAETQYF
V: TRBV6-5; size: few; CDR3: CASTPGGVRGYTF
V: TRBV6-6; size: .; CDR3: CASRLGQGLYEQYF
V: TRBV5-1; size: .; CDR3: CASSVSNTGELFF
V: TRBV7-2; size: many; CDR3: CASSSLGQLKAFF
V: TRBV11-1; size: few; CDR3: CASSPGLAVYEQYF
V: TRBV12-3/TRBV12-4; size: many; CDR3: CASSPTGPVNYEQYF
V: TRBV6-1; size: .; CDR3: CASSEGRESGNEKLFF
V: TRBV20-1; size: .; CDR3: CSAREGTGGTEAFF
V: TRBV5-4; size: .; CDR3: CASSKGHSYEQYF
V: TRBV12-3/TRBV12-4; size: many; CDR3: CASSLRTGSYEQYF
V: TRBV7-3; size: few; CDR3: CASSPGEPSTDTQYF
V: TRBV5-5; size: few; CDR3: CASSLMGGLATETQYF
V: TRBV20-1; size: many; CDR3: CSASPGQGAQETQYF
V: TRBV7-9; size: few; CDR3: CASSSLVGDNEQFF
V: TRBV7-6; size: few; CDR3: CASTAPLDYQETQYF
V: TRBV7-2; size: .; CDR3: CASARSHTEAFF
V: TRBV12-3/TRBV12-4; size: once; CDR3: CASSLLTFHEQLF
V: TRBV20-1; size: .; CDR3: CSASEQYF
V: TRBV27; size: .; CDR3: CASREDSTDTQYF
V: TRBV5-1; size: many; CDR3: CAWWGAGARSGNTIYF
V: TRBV15; size: .; CDR3: CATSRGLAGGTNEQFF
V: TRBV18; size: many; CDR3: CASSPLRDRVEQYF
V: TRBV7-7; size: many; CDR3: CASSSGRTIAYNEQFF
V: TRBV12-3/TRBV12-4; size: few; CDR3: CASSSGYQETQYF
V: TRBV24-1; size: many; CDR3: CATRPGTDYYNEQFF
V: TRBV12-3/TRBV12-4; size: .; CDR3: CASNLGRGIEQYF
V: TRBV7-7; size: .; CDR3: CASSLAVLGYEQYF